This T cell receptor (beta chain) was obtained from a study of T-cell reconstitution after alpha-beta-depleted transplantation in children (dated by TCRdb to about 2016). For the study in its entirety: The study quantitatively tracked T-cell immune reconstitution after TCRalphabeta/CD19-depleted allogeneic hematopoietic cell transplantation in children using TCR repertoire profiling. Results and caveats for the whole study, not just this receptor: In some patients, the high TCRbeta diversity seen at day 60 was put down to recipient T cells and intrathymic progenitors that had survived conditioning. About two months after transplant, the apparently early recovery of alphabetaT-cell counts reportedly depended on just several hundred clones that had expanded rapidly and came from non-depleted graft cells. Over subsequent months, a decline in hyperexpanded clone frequencies was noted, and after one year, T-cell counts and TCRbeta diversity were mostly ascribed to newly produced T cells.

Library construction relied on PCR. The sequencing machine was an Illumina HiSeq 2500. To normalize quantification of the TCRbeta repertoire, the TCR libraries were built with molecular barcoding that relied on unique molecular identifiers. TCRdb's own reprocessing of the public reads used fastp at Q25 and MiXCR and kept productive beta chains. Records with the same CDR3 protein are collapsed into one entry carrying the most frequent genes and DNA. This sample comprises roughly 200,000 distinct CDR3 sequences, roughly 9.1% of them detected only once. The ten largest make up roughly a third of the sample. The germline V and J ends show losses of 3 bases and 8 bases respectively, and no gene match explains 8 bases of the junction. Inclusive of the bounding cysteine and phenylalanine, the CDR3 is 14 residues long. CDR3 DNA only is kept here, 42 bases in frame from base 1. The germline V gene supplies CDR1 KGHDR and CDR2 SFDVKD.

This clonotype was seen at least ten times. The clone's antigen remains unknown. Within one base of it there is no much larger clone, and no base qualities were kept. The label giving this sample's treatment or condition can be read as: allogeneic hematopoietic cell transplantation with graft depleted of TCRalphabeta T cells and CD19 B cells. The children who served as transplant recipients had been given grafts of TCRalphabeta/CD19-depleted allogeneic hematopoietic cells. This specimen was PBMCs, mostly from graft donor cells, taken 360 days after TCRalphabeta/CD19-depleted stem cell transplant. The sequence was obtained from a male patient aged 2 to 9 who had a stem cell transplant for acute myeloid leukemia, so the T cells may come from the graft donor. The chain is made from TRBV24-1 and TRBJ1-2; 7 nucleotides in the junction match TRBD1. CDR3 loop: CATSDPRQGSGYTF. Here is the DNA: TGTGCCACCAGTGATCCTAGACAGGGATCAGGCTACACCTTC.